This TCR beta chain derives from a study of long-term antiretroviral therapy in people with HIV. At the survey level, the v3.0 immunoSEQ assay was run. TCRdb's copy holds only in-frame clones and misses some; the assay was immunoSEQ multiplex PCR. In the table there are some 23,000 clones, around 79% of which are singletons. About this clone: Its target is unknown.

Overall study findings and caveats: Clones with expansion before ART led the repertoire at all time points. The study found that diversity rose after ART but stayed below transplant donor controls.

Treatment for every participant with HIV took place in the United States. Every specimen provided roughly 1-10 million cryopreserved PBMC before DNA extraction took place. The V gene end was trimmed by 3 bases and the J gene end by 4 bases; junction bases not matched to a gene: 10. CDR1 is SGHDT and CDR2 is YYEEEE in the germline V gene. The length of the CDR3 is 17 residues. The J gene is TRBJ2-1, the V gene TRBV5-6; 10 bases line up with TRBD2. The starting material was unsorted PBMCs, obtained 0.3 years after starting antiretroviral therapy. This clonotype was sampled from a man aged 50 to 60 with HIV. The CDR3 protein is CASSSVSGTSEYNEQFF. The CDR3 DNA reads as TGTGCCAGCAGCTCTGTATCGGGGACTAGCGAATACAATGAGCAGTTCTTC.